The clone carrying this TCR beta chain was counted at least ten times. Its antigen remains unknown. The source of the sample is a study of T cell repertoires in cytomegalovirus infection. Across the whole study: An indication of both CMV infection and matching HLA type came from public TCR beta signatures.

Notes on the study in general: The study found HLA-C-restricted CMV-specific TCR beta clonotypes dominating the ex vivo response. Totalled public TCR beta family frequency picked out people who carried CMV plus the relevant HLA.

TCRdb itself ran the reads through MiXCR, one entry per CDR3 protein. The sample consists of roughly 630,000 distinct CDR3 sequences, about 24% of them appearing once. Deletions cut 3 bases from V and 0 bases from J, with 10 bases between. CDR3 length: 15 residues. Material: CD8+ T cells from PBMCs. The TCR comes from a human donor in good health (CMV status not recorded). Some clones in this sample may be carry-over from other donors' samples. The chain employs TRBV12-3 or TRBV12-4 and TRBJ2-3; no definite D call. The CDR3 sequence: CASSFLDGSTDTQYF. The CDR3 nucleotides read TGTGCCAGCAGTTTCTTGGACGGTAGCACAGATACGCAGTATTTT.